This T cell receptor beta chain was sequenced during a study of post-analysis software for immune sequencing data. Across the whole study: Disease courses included relapsing-remitting, secondary progressive and progressive-relapsing multiple sclerosis.

Incorporated into the TCR beta cDNA libraries were unique molecular identifiers, which served to reduce PCR and sequencing biases. When roughly 0.85 to 11 million T cells were used, they gave about 540,000 cDNA molecules. A single record per CDR3 protein comes from TCRdb applying MiXCR to the PCR reads. Of approximately 730,000 distinct CDR3 sequences in the sample, less than 35% were seen once. Study-level findings and limits: Four to six TRBV segments were significantly more frequent in patients than in controls. TRBV5-6, TRBV5-1 and TRBV20-1 were among these segments. Diversity measured as normalized Chao1 was significantly lower in multiple sclerosis patients than in controls. Batch-mates among the samples co-clustered strongly by F measure.

This clonotype was counted a few times. Its antigen is as yet unknown. The CDR3 spans 16 residues. Germline assignment: CDR1 DFQATT and CDR2 SNEGSKA (reference sequence). Trimming removed 0 bases from V and 2 bases from J; junction bases left unmatched: 7. Sequencing was performed on blood. The chain couples TRBV20-1 to TRBJ1-5; 7 positions match TRBD1. The source is a girl aged 10 to 17 with multiple sclerosis. Written as DNA, the CDR3 is TGCAGTGCTAGAGAACAGGGGCGAGGGGGCAATCAGCCCCAGCATTTT. The encoded protein is CSAREQGRGGNQPQHF.